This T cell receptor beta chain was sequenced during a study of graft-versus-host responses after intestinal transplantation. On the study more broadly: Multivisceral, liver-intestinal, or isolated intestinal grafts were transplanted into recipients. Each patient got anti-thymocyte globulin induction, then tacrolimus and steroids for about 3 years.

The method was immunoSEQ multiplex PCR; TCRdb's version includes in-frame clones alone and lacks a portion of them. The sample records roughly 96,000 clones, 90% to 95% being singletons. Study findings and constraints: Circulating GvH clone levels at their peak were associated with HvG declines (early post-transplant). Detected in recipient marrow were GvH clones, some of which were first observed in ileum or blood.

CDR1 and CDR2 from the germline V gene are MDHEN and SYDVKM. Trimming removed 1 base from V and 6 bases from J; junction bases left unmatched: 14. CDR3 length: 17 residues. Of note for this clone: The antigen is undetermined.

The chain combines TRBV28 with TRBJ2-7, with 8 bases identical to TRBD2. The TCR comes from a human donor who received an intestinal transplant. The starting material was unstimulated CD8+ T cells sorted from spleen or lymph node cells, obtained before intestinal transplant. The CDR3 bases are TGTGCCAGCAGTTTATTTAAAACGGGAGGGCCGTTGGGCGAGCAGTACTTC. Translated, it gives CASSLFKTGGPLGEQYF.